This T cell receptor beta chain was captured by sequencing in a study of blood T cell repertoires in COVID-19. Germline loops: CDR1 SGHRS, CDR2 YFSETQ. With 1 base clipped from V and 4 bases from J, the junction kept 11 bases outside the gene matches. This CDR3 has 17 amino acids. Recruits, aged about 18 to 100 years, lived in 25 or so US areas. Authors' analysis steps: Amplifying reference gene primers gave estimates of nucleated cell counts. TCRdb's copy holds only in-frame clones and misses some; the assay was immunoSEQ multiplex PCR. V and J calls and clone size come straight from that table; D and trimming were deduced from the DNA. The sample lists 250,000 or so clones; just under 90% were seen once.

Specimen: PBMCs or T cells enriched from blood (not recorded which). This clonotype was obtained from a woman in her 30s with acute COVID-19. The chain uses TRBV5-1 and TRBJ2-7; 10 bases fit TRBD2. The DNA of the CDR3 is TGCGCCAGCAGCTTGTCGTCGGGTGCTAGCGGGAGATACGAGCAGTACTTC. Protein sequence: CASSLSSGASGRYEQYF.